The sequence of this T cell receptor beta chain was determined in a study of T-cell memory formation after mild COVID-19. This clonotype was observed at least ten times. TCRdb processed the 5' RACE reads anew with MiXCR; each CDR3 protein has one entry. The sample lists roughly 400,000 distinct CDR3 sequences, about a sixth seen once, with roughly 21% in the top ten. The CDR3 totals 15 residues. V lost 2 bases to trimming and J lost 1 base, with 12 bases between them. Per germline, CDR1 SGHTA and CDR2 FQGNSA. The sample consisted of PBMCs or a T cell subset sorted from them (not recorded which). The TCR sequence derives from a man younger than 35 who had mild COVID-19 (a few samples of this study predate the infection). Cell type and time point are not known. V and J are TRBV7-2 and TRBJ2-7; the D gene is possibly TRBD2 (6 bases). The CDR3, as DNA: TGTGCCAGCAGCTTACAGGGAGGTCTATCCTACGAGCAGTACGTC. Translating gives CASSLQGGLSYEQYV.